This section outlines one T cell receptor beta chain sequence together with its context. This sample stems from a study of T cell responses to AZD1222 COVID-19 vaccine. Sequenced by immunoSEQ multiplex PCR; TCRdb stores in-frame clones only, minus some. The sample includes 95,000 to 150,000 clones, 80% to 95% of them seen just once. Trimming at V came to 8 bases and at J to 4 bases, leaving 6 bases not matched to a gene. The CDR3 length is 14 residues. In germline, CDR1 is LNHDA, CDR2 SQIVND (reference sequence). Analyses pooled second doses at about 4 or about 12 weeks. This rearrangement joins TRBV19 to TRBJ2-1; 9 nucleotides match TRBD2. Source: peripheral blood, taken 28 days after the second AZD1222 dose. The TCR was taken from an adult who received the AZD1222 COVID-19 vaccine. The CDR3 DNA is TGTGCCAGTTCTGTTCTAGCGGGGTACAATGAGCAGTTCTTC. Translated: CASSVLAGYNEQFF. Drawing the rest from reference TRBV19 and TRBJ2-1, the complete variable domain is DGGITQSPKYLFRKEGQNVTLSCEQNLNHDAMYWYRQDPGQGLRLIYYSQIVNDFQKGDIAEGYSVSREKKESFPLTVTSAQKNPTAFYLCASSVLAGYNEQFFGPGTRLTVL.